According to its frequency, the clone carrying this TCR beta chain is medium-sized. What it binds is unknown. UMI-labeled 5' RACE yielded the TRB cDNA libraries. TCRdb re-called the 5' RACE reads and catalogs CDR3 proteins one per entry, DNA excluded. This sample's clone table lists over 5,500 distinct CDR3 sequences. Naive CD8+ T cells showed CD45RO-CCR7+CD27+CD95-. The V gene's germline CDR1 is SGHRS and CDR2 YFSETQ. CDR3 length equals 14 residues. This record belongs to a study of CXCR3-negative and CXCR3-positive naive CD8 T cells. Broader study findings: For CXCR3-positive naive cells, TRB CDR3s were more hydrophobic than those of CXCR3-negative naive cells.

Material for sequencing was naive CXCR3+ CD8+ T cells from blood. Subset: CD45RO-CCR7+CD27+CD95- naive CD8+ T cells expressing CXCR3 (TNR3+). The rearrangement joins TRBV5-1 to TRBJ1-1; the TRBD1 assignment by TCRdb is unverifiable without DNA. This clonotype was obtained from a human donor in good health. Some clones in this sample may be carry-over from other donors' samples. The CDR3 protein is CASSLEGGNTEAFF. The whole variable domain, filled in from reference TRBV5-1 and TRBJ1-1, reads KAGVTQTPRYLIKTRGQQVTLSCSPISGHRSVSWYQQTPGQGLQFLFEYFSETQRNKGNFPGRFSGRQFSNSRSEMNVSTLELGDSALYLCASSLEGGNTEAFFGQGTRLTVV.